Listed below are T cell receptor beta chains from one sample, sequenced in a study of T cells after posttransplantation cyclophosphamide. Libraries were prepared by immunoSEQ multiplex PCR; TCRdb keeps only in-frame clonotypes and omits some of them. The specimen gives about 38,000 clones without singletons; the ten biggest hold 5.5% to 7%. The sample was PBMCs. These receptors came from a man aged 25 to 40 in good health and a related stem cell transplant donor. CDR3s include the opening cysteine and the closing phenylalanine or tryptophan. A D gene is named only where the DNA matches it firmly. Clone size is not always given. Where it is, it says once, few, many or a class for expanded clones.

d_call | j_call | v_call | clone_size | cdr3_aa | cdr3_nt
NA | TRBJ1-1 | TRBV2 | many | CASSEGRTDPAF | TGTGCCAGCAGTGAGGGGCGTACCGACCCCGCATTT
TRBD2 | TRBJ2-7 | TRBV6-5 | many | CASSYSLAGGEQYF | TGTGCCAGCAGTTACTCCCTAGCGGGGGGTGAGCAGTACTTC
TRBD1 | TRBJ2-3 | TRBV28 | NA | CASRNPGQGADTQYF | TGTGCCAGCAGGAACCCGGGACAGGGAGCAGATACGCAGTATTTT
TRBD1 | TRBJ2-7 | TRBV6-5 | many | CASSSGGQGYEQYF | TGTGCCAGCAGCTCGGGAGGACAGGGGTACGAGCAGTACTTC
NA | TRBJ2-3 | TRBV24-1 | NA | CATSDRVGGQDTQYF | TGTGCCACCAGTGACCGTGTGGGGGGGCAGGATACGCAGTATTTT
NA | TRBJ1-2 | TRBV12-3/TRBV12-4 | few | CASSTGLEYGYTF | TGTGCCAGCAGTACAGGATTAGAGTATGGCTACACCTTC
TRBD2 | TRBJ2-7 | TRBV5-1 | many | CASRHTSAATYEQYF | TGCGCCAGCAGGCACACTAGCGCGGCAACCTACGAGCAGTACTTC
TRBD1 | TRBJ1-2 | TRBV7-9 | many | CASSSDRTYGYTF | TGTGCCAGCAGCTCGGACAGGACTTATGGCTACACCTTC
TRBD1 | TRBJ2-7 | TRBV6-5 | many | CASSYQPTGGGYEQYF | TGTGCCAGCAGTTACCAACCGACAGGGGGAGGCTACGAGCAGTACTTC
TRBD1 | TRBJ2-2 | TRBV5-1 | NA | CASSRDSLNTGELFF | TGCGCCAGCAGTCGGGACAGCTTGAACACCGGGGAGCTGTTTTTT
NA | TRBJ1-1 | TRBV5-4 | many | CASRLGGVGTEAFF | TGTGCCAGCAGGCTCGGGGGGGTAGGGACTGAAGCTTTCTTT
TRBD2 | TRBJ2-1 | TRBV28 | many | CASSLLAGGSYNEQFF | TGTGCCAGCAGTTTATTAGCGGGGGGTTCCTACAATGAGCAGTTCTTC
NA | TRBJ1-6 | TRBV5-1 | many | CASSLGSGTNSPLHF | TGCGCCAGCAGCTTAGGGTCCGGTACCAATTCACCCCTCCACTTT
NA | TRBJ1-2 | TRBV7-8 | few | CASSSSVTGSGYTF | TGTGCCAGCAGCTCGTCCGTAACAGGGTCCGGCTACACCTTC
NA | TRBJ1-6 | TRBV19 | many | CASSSIPSSNSPLHF | TGTGCCAGTAGTAGTATTCCCTCTTCGAATTCACCCCTCCACTTT
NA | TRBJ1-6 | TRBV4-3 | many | CASSQDRDAPLHF | TGCGCCAGCAGCCAAGACAGGGATGCACCCCTCCACTTT
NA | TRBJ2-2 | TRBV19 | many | CASSKGEVNTGELFF | TGTGCCAGTAGTAAAGGGGAGGTGAACACCGGGGAGCTGTTTTTT
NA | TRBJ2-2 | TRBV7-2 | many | CASSLASRGELFF | TGTGCCAGCAGCTTAGCGTCAAGGGGGGAGCTGTTTTTT
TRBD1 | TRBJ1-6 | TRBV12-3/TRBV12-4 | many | CASSLSQGDSPLHF | TGTGCCAGCAGTTTAAGCCAGGGGGATTCACCCCTCCACTTT
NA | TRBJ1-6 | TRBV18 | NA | CASSPPAGLQNSPLHF | TGTGCCAGCTCACCACCGGCAGGGCTCCAGAATTCACCCCTCCACTTT
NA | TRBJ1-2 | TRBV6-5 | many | CASSLTTNYGYTF | TGTGCCAGCAGTCTCACAACTAACTATGGCTACACCTTC
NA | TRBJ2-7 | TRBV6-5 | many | CASSYMHQEYF | TGTGCCAGCAGTTACATGCATCAGGAGTACTTC
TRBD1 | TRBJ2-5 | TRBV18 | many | CASSPRRGQGGEETQYF | TGTGCCAGCTCACCACGAAGAGGACAGGGGGGGGAAGAGACCCAGTACTTC
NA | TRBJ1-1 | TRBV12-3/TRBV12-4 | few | CASSLTSPGGEAFF | TGTGCCAGCAGCTTGACAAGCCCGGGAGGGGAGGCTTTCTTT
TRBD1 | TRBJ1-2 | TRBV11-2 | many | CASSSGDRGPSDYGYTF | TGTGCCAGCAGCTCCGGCGACAGGGGGCCGTCGGACTATGGCTACACCTTC
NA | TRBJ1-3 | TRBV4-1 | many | CASSGGTGNTIYF | TGCGCCAGCAGTGGGGGGACTGGAAACACCATATATTTT
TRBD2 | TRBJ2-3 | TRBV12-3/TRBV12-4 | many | CASSLNSGGFSDTQYF | TGTGCCAGCAGTTTAAATAGCGGGGGTTTCTCAGATACGCAGTATTTT
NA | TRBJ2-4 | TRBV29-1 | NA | CSVEEGLQGGDIQYF | TGCAGCGTTGAAGAGGGACTACAGGGCGGGGACATTCAGTACTTC